A single sample gave rise to the 32 T cell receptor beta chains below, sequenced in a study of shared T cell receptors in the human thymus. Repertoires were generated with immunoSEQ multiplex PCR, while TCRdb's copy carries only in-frame clones and drops some. The table shows about 540,000 clones, with approximately 78% occurring only once. These data were likewise used in another study, on human thymus T cells.

The sample consisted of thymocytes. Every receptor here comes from a boy under two years old with a congenital heart defect.

This chain uses TRBV6-5 with TRBJ2-2; D possibly corresponds to TRBD2 (6 bases). The germline V and J ends were trimmed by 0 bases and 2 bases, with 7 bases remaining between them. CDR3 length: 15 amino acids. Germline CDR1 and CDR2: MNHEY and SVGAGI. The CDR3 spells CASSYSGGNTGELFF. The CDR3 DNA is TGTGCCAGCAGTTACTCGGGGGGTAACACCGGGGAGCTGTTTTTT.

V is TRBV12-5 and J is TRBJ2-3; 11 bases are a match to TRBD1. The CDR3 is 17 amino acids. Germline V gives CDR1 LGHNT, CDR2 FRNRAP. Trimming removed 2 bases from V and 5 bases from J; junction bases left unmatched: 9. CDR3 amino acids: CASGLIQDRGLIDTQYF. In DNA form, the CDR3 reads TGTGCTAGTGGTTTGATCCAGGACAGGGGGCTTATAGATACGCAGTATTTT.

The chain combines TRBV6-6 with TRBJ2-3; D gene uncertain. The germline V gene encodes CDR1 MNHNY and CDR2 SVGAGI (reference sequence). The CDR3 is made up of 12 amino acids. V shed 0 bases and J shed 6 bases, with 4 bases lying between them. CDR3 protein: CASSYSVDTQYF. The CDR3 DNA follows: TGTGCCAGCAGTTACTCCGTGGATACGCAGTATTTT.

This clone was picked up one time. The CDR3, as DNA: TGTGCCAGCACCACAACCCGGACAGGGATGAACACCGGGGAGCTGTTTTTT. Translating it yields CASTTTRTGMNTGELFF. V usage is TRBV13 and J usage is TRBJ2-2; 8 positions match TRBD1. V dropped 7 bases and J dropped 1; count of bases not matched to a gene: 11. The V gene's germline CDR1 is PRHDT and CDR2 FYEKMQ (reference sequence). This CDR3 spans 17 amino acids.

This chain connects TRBV7-3 to TRBJ1-3, with a possible D match to TRBD1 (6 bases). The CDR3 totals 13 residues. From germline, CDR1 is SGHTA and CDR2 FQGTGA. Trimming pared 3 bases from V and 8 bases from J, leaving 11 bases between. The CDR3 loop is CASSLRGGDTIYF. The CDR3, as DNA: TGTGCCAGCAGCTTGCGAGGGGGGGACACCATATATTTT.

The gene calls are TRBV25-1 and TRBJ2-7, with D perhaps TRBD1 (6 bases). The CDR3 sequence is 15 residues long. In germline, CDR1 is MGHDK, CDR2 SYGVNS. The V gene lost 3 bases and the J gene lost 0 bases, with 12 bases spanning the gap. The CDR3 is CASSDRGHPSYEQYF. CDR3 DNA sequence: TGTGCCAGCAGTGACAGGGGCCACCCCTCCTACGAGCAGTACTTC.

The CDR3 spells CASSIIQGGRGYTF. CDR3 in DNA: TGTGCCAGCAGCATTATTCAGGGGGGTAGGGGCTACACCTTC. This chain uses TRBV11-2 with TRBJ1-2; 7 bases agree with TRBD1. After removal of 5 bases from V and 8 bases from J, the junction contained 11 bases not matched to a gene. CDR3 size: 14 residues. The V gene's germline CDR1 is SGHAT and CDR2 FQNNGV.

The chain uses TRBV5-1 and TRBJ1-2; 9 bases map to TRBD1. Per germline, CDR1 SGHRS and CDR2 YFSETQ. This CDR3 comprises 14 residues. J was trimmed by 8 bases and V by 0 bases; bases with no gene match: 5. CDR3 in amino acids: CASSLVGTGNGYTF. CDR3 sequence (DNA): TGCGCCAGCAGCTTGGTTGGGACAGGGAACGGCTACACCTTC.

V is TRBV18 and J is TRBJ2-6, with 8 bases matching TRBD1. Germline CDR1 and CDR2: KGHSH and LQKENI. The trim removed 3 bases at V and 2 bases at J, leaving 9 bases unmatched. CDR3 length: 18 residues. The CDR3 sequence: CASSPQPQGATGANVLTF. The CDR3 DNA is TGTGCCAGCTCACCCCAGCCCCAGGGGGCGACTGGGGCCAACGTCCTGACTTTC.

This clone was counted a single time. It is unclear where the CDR3 begins or ends on the DNA, so no DNA is shown, and the CDR3 is as TCRdb lists it. The V call is TRBV5-1, the J call TRBJ1-1; the table's D call, TRBD1, was not checked against the DNA. The CDR3 has 21 amino acids, counting both end residues. The V gene's germline CDR1 is SGHRS and CDR2 YFSETQ. The CDR3 reads CASSPPRDRAYSNTEAFFSFF.

The chain is built from TRBV19 and TRBJ2-5, with a weak D call TRBD1 (5 bases). The CDR3 length is 13 residues. V was clipped by 5 bases and J by 5 bases, with 12 bases between them. The germline gives CDR1 LNHDA, CDR2 SQIVND (reference sequence). This chain's CDR3 is CASSSNGAETQYF. The CDR3 DNA reads TGTGCCAGTAGTTCGAATGGGGCTGAGACCCAGTACTTC. Full variable domain (missing parts from reference TRBV19 and TRBJ2-5): DGGITQSPKYLFRKEGQNVTLSCEQNLNHDAMYWYRQDPGQGLRLIYYSQIVNDFQKGDIAEGYSVSREKKESFPLTVTSAQKNPTAFYLCASSSNGAETQYFGPGTRLLVL.

This clone was picked up a small number of times. V and J are TRBV4-3 and TRBJ1-2; 7 nucleotides match TRBD1. V lost 2 bases, J lost 4 bases, and 13 bases stayed unmatched. Germline assignment: CDR1 LGHNA and CDR2 YSLEER. The length of the CDR3 is 17 residues. CDR3 protein: CASSQSPRAGGSYGYTF. For the CDR3, the DNA is TGCGCCAGCAGCCAATCCCCCCGGGCAGGGGGAAGCTATGGCTACACCTTC.

The rearrangement links TRBV15 to TRBJ2-7; TRBD1 matches 8 bases. V shed 1 base and J 3 bases; nucleotides not matched to a gene: 5. This CDR3 has 15 amino acids. Germline V gene lookup returns CDR1 LNHNV and CDR2 YYDKDF (reference sequence). The CDR3 coding sequence is TGTGCCACCAGCAGAGTTGACAGGGGAGTCTACGAGCAGTACTTC. This translates into CATSRVDRGVYEQYF.

This chain joins TRBV29-1 and TRBJ1-2; 11 nucleotides line up with TRBD1. This CDR3 comprises 13 residues. J gave up 8 bases and V 6 bases, and 8 bases lay outside the gene matches. The germline V gene encodes CDR1 SQVTM and CDR2 ANQGSEA. The CDR3 DNA is TGCAGCGTCGGGACAGGGGGGGGTCGAGGCTACACCTTC. Translation: CSVGTGGGRGYTF. Supplemented by reference TRBV29-1 and TRBJ1-2, the full variable domain reads SAVISQKPSRDICQRGTSLTIQCQVDSQVTMMFWYRQQPGQSLTLIATANQGSEATYESGFVIDKFPISRPNLTFSTLTVSNMSPEDSSIYLCSVGTGGGRGYTFGSGTRLTVV.

The chain uses TRBV5-5 and TRBJ2-7, with 11 bases lining up with TRBD2. Germline CDR1 reads SGHKS; CDR2 reads YYEKEE (reference sequence). V dropped 5 bases and J dropped 2; count of bases not matched to a gene: 6. CDR3 size: 15 residues. CDR3 in amino acids: CASRGTSGSPYEQYF. CDR3 DNA: TGTGCCAGCAGGGGTACTAGCGGGAGTCCCTACGAGCAGTACTTC.

CDR3 in DNA: TGCGCCAGCAGCCAAGAATGGAGGGGAGCGACCGGAAACACCATATATTTT. It encodes CASSQEWRGATGNTIYF. The gene calls are TRBV4-3 and TRBJ1-3, with a possible D match to TRBD1 (5 bases). The CDR3 runs 17 residues. Trimming stripped 0 bases from V and 4 bases from J, with 16 bases between. Looked up from germline, CDR1 is LGHNA and CDR2 is YSLEER.

This clone was seen once. The chain has TRBV28 and TRBJ2-3, with 12 positions matching TRBD2. The CDR3 has 16 residues. Trimming took 4 bases from V and 9 from J; bases not matched to a gene: 11. Germline CDR1 and CDR2: MDHEN and SYDVKM. The chain's CDR3 is CASSSSLLTSGSTQYF. DNA of the CDR3: TGTGCCAGCAGTTCCTCCCTCTTGACTAGCGGGAGCACGCAGTATTTT. The full variable domain, in which reference TRBV28 and TRBJ2-3 provide the parts outside the CDR3, is DVKVTQSSRYLVKRTGEKVFLECVQDMDHENMFWYRQDPGLGLRLIYFSYDVKMKEKGDIPEGYSVSREKKERFSLILESASTNQTSMYLCASSSSLLTSGSTQYFGPGTRLTVL.

The gene calls are TRBV7-2 and TRBJ2-7; 9 bases are a match to TRBD2. Germline CDR1 SGHTA, CDR2 FQGNSA. The CDR3 extends over 17 amino acids. The V segment lost 4 bases and the J segment 0 bases; nucleotides outside the gene matches: 10. In DNA, the CDR3 is TGTGCCAGCAGCTATCAGGGCGGGAGGGTGGACTCCTACGAGCAGTACTTC. This encodes CASSYQGGRVDSYEQYF. Supplemented by reference TRBV7-2 and TRBJ2-7, the full variable domain reads GAGVSQSPSNKVTEKGKDVELRCDPISGHTALYWYRQSLGQGLEFLIYFQGNSAPDKSGLPSDRFSAERTGGSVSTLTIQRTQQEDSAVYLCASSYQGGRVDSYEQYFGPGTRLTVT.

This chain connects TRBV4-1 to TRBJ2-1, with D possibly TRBD2 on 5 matching bases. V gave up 1 base and J gave up 8 bases, with 9 bases separating them. The CDR3 extends over 13 amino acids. Germline-derived CDR1 and CDR2 are MGHRA and YSYEKL. CDR3 sequence: CASSQGGMDEQFF. The DNA of the CDR3 is TGCGCCAGCAGCCAAGGAGGGATGGATGAGCAGTTCTTC.

This clone was seen just once. The chain's CDR3 is CAWAGPREHTEAFF. CDR3 in DNA: TGTGCCTGGGCCGGGCCGAGGGAACACACTGAAGCTTTCTTT. The chain recombines TRBV30 with TRBJ1-1; D is ambiguous. The CDR3 contains 14 residues. V was clipped by 5 bases and J by 3 bases, with 16 bases between them. CDR1 and CDR2 from the germline V gene are GTSNPN and SVGIG (reference sequence).

This clone was picked up one time. The chain recombines TRBV7-9 with TRBJ1-5; the D is unclear. Trimming took 5 bases from V and 3 from J, leaving 11 bases between them. CDR1 SEHNR and CDR2 FQNEAQ come from the germline V gene (reference sequence). The CDR3 covers 14 residues. DNA of the CDR3: TGTGCCAGCAGCCAAGCAGGAACCAATCAGCCCCAGCATTTT. Residues: CASSQAGTNQPQHF.

The chain is built from TRBV6-8 and TRBJ2-7; 7 bases line up with TRBD1. This CDR3 has 16 amino acids. The germline V gene has CDR1 MNHGY and CDR2 SAAAGT. V shed 6 bases and J 6 bases; nucleotides not matched to a gene: 17. CDR3 DNA: TGTGCCAGCAGGGGTTTTACAGGGGCCTACCCGTCCGAGCAGTACTTC. This codes for CASRGFTGAYPSEQYF.

The rearrangement links TRBV18 to TRBJ2-4; maybe TRBD1 (6 bases). CDR1 is KGHSH, CDR2 LQKENI, per germline. Trimming took 4 bases from V and 3 from J, leaving 16 bases between them. The CDR3 has 16 residues. For the CDR3, the DNA is TGTGCCAGCTCACAAATAAGGGGGATCGGCAAAAACATTCAGTACTTC. Translation: CASSQIRGIGKNIQYF.

The chain couples TRBV6-5 to TRBJ2-2; TRBD1 matches at 8 bases. Germline CDR1 reads MNHEY; CDR2 reads SVGAGI. The V gene end was trimmed by 2 bases and the J gene end by 2 bases; junction bases not matched to a gene: 4. This CDR3 contains 16 residues. CDR3 sequence: CASSYRDRLNTGELFF. The CDR3 nucleotides read TGTGCCAGCAGTTACCGGGACAGGCTTAACACCGGGGAGCTGTTTTTT.

This clone showed up just once. The V call is TRBV27, the J call TRBJ2-3; TRBD2 aligns across 11 bases. With 2 bases clipped from V and 4 bases from J, the junction kept 8 bases outside the gene matches. Germline CDR1 and CDR2: MNHEY and SMNVEV (reference sequence). This CDR3 has 17 amino acids. CDR3 region: CASSLEIAGGQSDTQYF. The CDR3 DNA sequence: TGTGCCAGCAGTTTAGAAATAGCGGGAGGGCAATCAGATACGCAGTATTTT.

This chain uses TRBV4-1 with TRBJ1-5; 7 bases agree with TRBD1. The ends lost 10 bases at V and 4 bases at J; junction bases unmatched: 10. Germline-derived CDR1 and CDR2 are MGHRA and YSYEKL. This CDR3 is built from 14 residues. CDR3: CATSEGTANQPQHF. The CDR3 nucleotides are TGCGCCACCTCCGAGGGGACAGCAAATCAGCCCCAGCATTTT.

This rearrangement joins TRBV27 to TRBJ2-7; TRBD2 matches 7 bases. Germline V lookup: CDR1 MNHEY, CDR2 SMNVEV (reference sequence). CDR3 length: 14 amino acids. The junction had 5 bases not matched to a gene; V was cut back by 3 bases and J by 3 bases. The CDR3 nucleotides are TGTGCCAGCAGTTTGTTCCCTAGCGGCTACGAGCAGTACTTC. It translates to CASSLFPSGYEQYF.

V usage is TRBV2 and J usage is TRBJ1-4; D call uncertain. V was trimmed by 6 bases and J by 10 bases, leaving 21 bases between them. The germline gives CDR1 SNHLY, CDR2 FYNNEI. The CDR3 contains 15 residues. The CDR3 loop reads CASREGGTAHRKLFF. In DNA form, the CDR3 reads TGTGCCAGCAGAGAGGGTGGAACGGCTCATCGAAAACTGTTTTTT.

The chain has TRBV5-1 and TRBJ2-7; tentative D call: TRBD1 (6 bases). The CDR3 runs to 15 residues. Trimming left V 4 bases short and J 3 bases short, with 17 bases between. Germline V gives CDR1 SGHRS, CDR2 YFSETQ. The CDR3 DNA reads TGCGCCAGCAGCCTATTACAGGGACGTGACTACGAGCAGTACTTC. Its protein product is CASSLLQGRDYEQYF.

The J gene is TRBJ2-1, the V gene TRBV5-1; TRBD2 aligns across 7 bases. CDR3 length: 16 residues. The germline V gene has CDR1 SGHRS and CDR2 YFSETQ. V trimming: 6 bases; J trimming: 5 bases; junction bases outside the gene matches: 14. The CDR3 protein is CASTKLGGSYNNEQFF. Written as DNA, the CDR3 is TGCGCCAGCACCAAACTGGGGGGGAGCTACAACAATGAGCAGTTCTTC.

For this clone: Germline and junction disagree at one end, which may indicate a read error. The CDR3 DNA follows: TGTGCCAGCAGCTTAGGGACAGCGGGAGGGCCTCTCCACTTC. The encoded protein is CASSLGTAGGPLHF. The chain carries TRBV7-8 and TRBJ2-4, with TRBD2 matching 10 bases. The CDR3 is 14 residues long. Germline CDR1 SGHVS, CDR2 FQNEAQ.

This clone is a singleton in its sample. This chain uses TRBV28 with TRBJ2-3; 11 bases align to TRBD2. After removal of 5 bases from V and 3 bases from J, the junction contained 7 bases not matched to a gene. Per the germline V gene, CDR1 is MDHEN and CDR2 is SYDVKM. This CDR3 has 16 residues. The CDR3 DNA reads as TGTGCCAGCAGTCTCAATCCTAGCGGGGGGACAGATACGCAGTATTTT. This codes for CASSLNPSGGTDTQYF.